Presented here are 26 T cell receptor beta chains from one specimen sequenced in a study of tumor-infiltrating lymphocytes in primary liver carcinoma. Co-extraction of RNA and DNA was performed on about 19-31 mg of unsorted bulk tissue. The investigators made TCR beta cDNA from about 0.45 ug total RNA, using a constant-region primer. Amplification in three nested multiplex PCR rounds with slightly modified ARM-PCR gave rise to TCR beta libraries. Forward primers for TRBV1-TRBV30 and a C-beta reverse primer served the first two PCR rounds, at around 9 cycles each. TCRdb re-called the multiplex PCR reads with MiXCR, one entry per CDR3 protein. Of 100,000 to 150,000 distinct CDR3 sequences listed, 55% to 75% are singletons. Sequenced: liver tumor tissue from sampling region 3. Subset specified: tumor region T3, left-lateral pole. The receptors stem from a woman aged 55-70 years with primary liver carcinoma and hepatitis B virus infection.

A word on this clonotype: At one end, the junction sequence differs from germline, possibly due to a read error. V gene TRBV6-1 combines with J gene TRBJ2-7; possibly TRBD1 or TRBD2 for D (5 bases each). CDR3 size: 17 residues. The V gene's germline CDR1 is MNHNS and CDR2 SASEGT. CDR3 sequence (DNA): TGTGCCAGCAGTTCTAAAATTGGGATAGGGACCTCCTGCGAGCAGTACTTC. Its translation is CASSSKIGIGTSCEQYF.

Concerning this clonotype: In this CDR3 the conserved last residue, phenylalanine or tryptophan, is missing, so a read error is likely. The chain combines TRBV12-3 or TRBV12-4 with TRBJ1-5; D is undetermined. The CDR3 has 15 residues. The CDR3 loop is CVSSPRGNSNQPQHL. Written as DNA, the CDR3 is TGTGTCAGCAGTCCGAGAGGCAATAGCAATCAGCCCCAGCATCTT.

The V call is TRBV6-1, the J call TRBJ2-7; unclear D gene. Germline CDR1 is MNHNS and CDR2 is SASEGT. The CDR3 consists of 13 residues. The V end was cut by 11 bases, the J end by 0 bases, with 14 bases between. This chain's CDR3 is CACKQVSSYEQYF. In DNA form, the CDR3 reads TGTGCCTGTAAACAAGTGTCCTCCTACGAGCAGTACTTC.

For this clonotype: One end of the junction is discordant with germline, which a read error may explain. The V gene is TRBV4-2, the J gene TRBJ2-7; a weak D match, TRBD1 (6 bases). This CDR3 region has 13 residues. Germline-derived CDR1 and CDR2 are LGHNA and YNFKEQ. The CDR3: CANSQSGAYEQHF. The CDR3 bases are TGTGCCAACAGCCAATCAGGGGCCTACGAGCAGCACTTC.

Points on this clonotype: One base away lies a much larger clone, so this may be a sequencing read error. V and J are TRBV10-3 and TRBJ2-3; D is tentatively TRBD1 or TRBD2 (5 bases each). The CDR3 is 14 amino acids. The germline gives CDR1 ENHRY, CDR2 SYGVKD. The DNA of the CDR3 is TGTGCCATCAGTGCAGGGAGCAGGGCGGATACGCCGTATTTT. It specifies CAISAGSRADTPYF.

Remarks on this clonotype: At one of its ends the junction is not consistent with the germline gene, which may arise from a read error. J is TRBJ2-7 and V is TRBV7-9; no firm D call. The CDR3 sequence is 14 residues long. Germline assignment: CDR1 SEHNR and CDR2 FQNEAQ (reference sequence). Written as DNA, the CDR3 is TGTACCAGCAACTTATCCGCCGGATCCTACGAGCAGTACTTC. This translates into CTSNLSAGSYEQYF.

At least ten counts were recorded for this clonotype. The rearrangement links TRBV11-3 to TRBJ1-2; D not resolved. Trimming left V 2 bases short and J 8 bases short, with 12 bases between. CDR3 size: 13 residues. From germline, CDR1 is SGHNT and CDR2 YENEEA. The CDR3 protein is CASSLRRARGYTF. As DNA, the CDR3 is TGTGCCAGCAGCTTACGGCGGGCGAGAGGCTACACCTTC.

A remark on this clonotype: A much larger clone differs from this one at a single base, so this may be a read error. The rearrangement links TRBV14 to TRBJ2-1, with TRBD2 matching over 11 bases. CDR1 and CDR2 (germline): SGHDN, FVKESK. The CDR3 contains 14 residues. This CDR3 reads CASSLSGRVNEQLF. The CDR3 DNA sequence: TGTGCCAGCAGCCTTAGCGGGAGGGTCAATGAGCAGTTATTC.

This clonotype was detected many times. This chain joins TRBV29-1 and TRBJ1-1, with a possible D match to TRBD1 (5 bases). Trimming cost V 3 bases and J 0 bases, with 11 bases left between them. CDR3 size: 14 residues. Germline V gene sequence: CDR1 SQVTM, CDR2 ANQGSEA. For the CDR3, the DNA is TGCAGCGTTGAGATCGGGGGATTGAACACTGAAGCTTTCTTT. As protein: CSVEIGGLNTEAFF. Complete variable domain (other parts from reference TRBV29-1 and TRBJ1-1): SAVISQKPSRDICQRGTSLTIQCQVDSQVTMMFWYRQQPGQSLTLIATANQGSEATYESGFVIDKFPISRPNLTFSTLTVSNMSPEDSSIYLCSVEIGGLNTEAFFGQGTRLTVV.

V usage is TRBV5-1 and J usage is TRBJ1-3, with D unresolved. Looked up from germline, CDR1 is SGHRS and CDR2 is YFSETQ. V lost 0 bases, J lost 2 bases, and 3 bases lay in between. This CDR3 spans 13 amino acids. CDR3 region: CASSLDAGNTIYF. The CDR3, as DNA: TGCGCCAGCAGCTTGGACGCTGGAAACACCATATATTTT.

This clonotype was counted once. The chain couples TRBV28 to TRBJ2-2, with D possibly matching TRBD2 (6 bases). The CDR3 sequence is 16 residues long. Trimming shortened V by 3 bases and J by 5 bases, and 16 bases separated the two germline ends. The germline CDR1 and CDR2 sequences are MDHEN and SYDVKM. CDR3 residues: CASSFPPGGGTGELFF. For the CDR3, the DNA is TGTGCCAGCAGTTTCCCCCCCGGGGGAGGAACCGGGGAGCTGTTTTTT.

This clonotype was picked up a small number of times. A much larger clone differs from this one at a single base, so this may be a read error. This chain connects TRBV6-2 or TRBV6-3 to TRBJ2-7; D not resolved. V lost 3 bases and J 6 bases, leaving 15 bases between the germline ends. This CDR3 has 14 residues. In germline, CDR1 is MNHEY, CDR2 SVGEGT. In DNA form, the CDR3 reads TGTGCCAGCAGTTATTCCCTGGGCCCCTGCGAGCAGTACTTC. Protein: CASSYSLGPCEQYF.

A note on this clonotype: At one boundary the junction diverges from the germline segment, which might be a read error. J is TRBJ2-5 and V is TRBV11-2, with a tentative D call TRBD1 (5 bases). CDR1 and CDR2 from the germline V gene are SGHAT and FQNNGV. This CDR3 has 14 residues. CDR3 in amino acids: CASSPAGRKETQCF. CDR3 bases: TGTGCCAGCAGCCCGGCAGGGCGGAAAGAGACCCAGTGCTTC.

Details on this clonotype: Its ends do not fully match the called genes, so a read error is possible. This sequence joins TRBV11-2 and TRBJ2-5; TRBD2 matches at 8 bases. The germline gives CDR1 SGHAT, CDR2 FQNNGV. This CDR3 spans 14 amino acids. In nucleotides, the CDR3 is TGTGTCAGCAGGTTAACCCCGGGGGGGGAGACCCAGTACTTC. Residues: CVSRLTPGGETQYF.

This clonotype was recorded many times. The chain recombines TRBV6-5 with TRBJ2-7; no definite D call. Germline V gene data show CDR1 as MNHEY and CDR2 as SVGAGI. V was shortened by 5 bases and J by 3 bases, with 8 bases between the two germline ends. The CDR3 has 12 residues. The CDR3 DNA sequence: TGTGCCAGCAGTGGACGAAGCTACGAGCAGTACTTC. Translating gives CASSGRSYEQYF.

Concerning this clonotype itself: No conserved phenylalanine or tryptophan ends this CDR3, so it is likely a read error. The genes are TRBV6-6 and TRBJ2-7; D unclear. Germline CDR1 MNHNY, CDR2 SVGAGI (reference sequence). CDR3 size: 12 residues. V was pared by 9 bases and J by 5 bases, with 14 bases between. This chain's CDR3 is CASSNQPNEQYL. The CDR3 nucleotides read TGTGCCAGTAGCAACCAGCCGAACGAGCAGTACTTA.

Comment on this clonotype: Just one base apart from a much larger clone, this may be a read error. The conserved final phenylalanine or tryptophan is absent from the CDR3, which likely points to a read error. The DNA for the CDR3 is TGTGCCAGCAGTTTAGCGGGAGGGCCCTACGAGCAGTACTTG. This gives the protein CASSLAGGPYEQYL. The gene calls are TRBV28 and TRBJ2-7; 9 bases match TRBD2. V was pared by 2 bases and J by 2 bases, with 1 base of the junction left unmatched. The V gene's germline CDR1 is MDHEN and CDR2 SYDVKM. The CDR3 runs 14 residues.

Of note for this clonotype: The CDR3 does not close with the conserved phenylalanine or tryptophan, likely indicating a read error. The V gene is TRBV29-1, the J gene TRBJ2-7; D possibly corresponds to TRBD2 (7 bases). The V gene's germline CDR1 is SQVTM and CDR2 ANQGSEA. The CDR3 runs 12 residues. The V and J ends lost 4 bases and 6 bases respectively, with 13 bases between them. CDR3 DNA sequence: TGCAGCGTTGGGGAGGGGGTCCTCGAGCAGTACCTC. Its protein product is CSVGEGVLEQYL.

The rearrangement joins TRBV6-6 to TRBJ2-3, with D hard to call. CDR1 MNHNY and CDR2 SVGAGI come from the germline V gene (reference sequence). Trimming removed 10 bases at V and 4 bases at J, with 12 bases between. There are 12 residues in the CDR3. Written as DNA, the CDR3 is TGTGCCATCACTTTGGGCGCAGATACGCAGTATTTT. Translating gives CAITLGADTQYF.

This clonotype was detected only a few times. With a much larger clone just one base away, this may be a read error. CDR3 DNA sequence: TGCAGGGTGGGCCAGGGGGGAATGAACACTGAAGCTTTCTTT. Its protein product is CRVGQGGMNTEAFF. The chain is built from TRBV29-1 and TRBJ1-1; 7 bases line up with TRBD1. The CDR3 runs 14 residues. Germline-derived CDR1 and CDR2 are SQVTM and ANQGSEA.

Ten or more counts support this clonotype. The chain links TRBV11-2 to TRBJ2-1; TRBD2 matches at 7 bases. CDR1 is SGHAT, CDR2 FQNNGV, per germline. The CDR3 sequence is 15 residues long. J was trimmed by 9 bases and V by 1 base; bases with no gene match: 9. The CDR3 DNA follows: TGTGCCAGCAGCTTAGGAGGCGGGAGACTTGGTGAGCAGTTCTTC. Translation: CASSLGGGRLGEQFF.

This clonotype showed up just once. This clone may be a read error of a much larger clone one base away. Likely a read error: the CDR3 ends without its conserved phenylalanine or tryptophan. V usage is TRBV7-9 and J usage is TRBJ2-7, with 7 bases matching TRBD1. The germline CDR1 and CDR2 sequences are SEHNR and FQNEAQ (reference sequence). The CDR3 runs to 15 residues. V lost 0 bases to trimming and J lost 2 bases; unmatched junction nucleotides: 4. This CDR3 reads CASSLAGGATYEQYS. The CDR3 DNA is TGTGCCAGCAGCTTAGCAGGGGGCGCAACCTACGAGCAGTACTCC.

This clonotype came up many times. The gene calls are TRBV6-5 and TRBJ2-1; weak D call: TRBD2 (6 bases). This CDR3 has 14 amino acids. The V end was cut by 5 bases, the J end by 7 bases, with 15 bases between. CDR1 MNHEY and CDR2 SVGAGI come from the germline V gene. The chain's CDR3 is CASSRGSGSNEQFF. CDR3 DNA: TGTGCCAGCAGTCGGGGTAGCGGTTCGAATGAGCAGTTCTTC.

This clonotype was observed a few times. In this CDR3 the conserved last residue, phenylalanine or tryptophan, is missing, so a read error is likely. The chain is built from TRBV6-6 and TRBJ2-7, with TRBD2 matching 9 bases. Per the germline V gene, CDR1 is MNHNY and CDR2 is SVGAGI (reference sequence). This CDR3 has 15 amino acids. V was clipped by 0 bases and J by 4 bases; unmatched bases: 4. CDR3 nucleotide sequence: TGTGCCAGCAGTTACTCGGCTAGCGGGACTTACGAGCAGTACCTC. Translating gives CASSYSASGTYEQYL.

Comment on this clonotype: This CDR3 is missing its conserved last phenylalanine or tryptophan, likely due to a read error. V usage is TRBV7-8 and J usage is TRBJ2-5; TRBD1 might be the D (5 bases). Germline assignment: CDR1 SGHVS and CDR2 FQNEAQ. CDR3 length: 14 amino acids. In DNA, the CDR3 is TGTGCCAACAGCTATTCGACAGTGACGGAGACCCAGTACCTC. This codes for CANSYSTVTETQYL.

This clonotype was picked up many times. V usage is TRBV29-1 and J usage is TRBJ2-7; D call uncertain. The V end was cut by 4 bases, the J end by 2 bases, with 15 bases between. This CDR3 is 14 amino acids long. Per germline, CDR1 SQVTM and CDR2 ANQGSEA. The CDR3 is CSVGDLGAAYEQYF. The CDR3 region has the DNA TGCAGCGTTGGGGATCTGGGTGCGGCCTACGAGCAGTACTTC.